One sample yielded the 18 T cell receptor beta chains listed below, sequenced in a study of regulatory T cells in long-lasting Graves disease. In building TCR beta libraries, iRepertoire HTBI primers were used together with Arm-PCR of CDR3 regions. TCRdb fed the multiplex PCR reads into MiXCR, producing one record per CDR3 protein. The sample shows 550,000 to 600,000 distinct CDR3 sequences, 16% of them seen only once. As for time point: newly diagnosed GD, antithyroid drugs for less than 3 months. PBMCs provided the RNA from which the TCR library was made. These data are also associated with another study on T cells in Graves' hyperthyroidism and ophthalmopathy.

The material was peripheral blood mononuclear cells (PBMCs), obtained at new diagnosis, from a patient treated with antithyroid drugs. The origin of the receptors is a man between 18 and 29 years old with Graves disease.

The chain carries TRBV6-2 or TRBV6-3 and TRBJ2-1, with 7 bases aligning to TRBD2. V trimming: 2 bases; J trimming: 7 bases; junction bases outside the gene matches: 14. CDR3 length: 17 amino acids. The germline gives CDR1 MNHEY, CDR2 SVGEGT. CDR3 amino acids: CASSYPPGLQISNEQFF. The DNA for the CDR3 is TGTGCCAGCAGTTACCCACCGGGACTACAAATAAGTAATGAGCAGTTCTTC.

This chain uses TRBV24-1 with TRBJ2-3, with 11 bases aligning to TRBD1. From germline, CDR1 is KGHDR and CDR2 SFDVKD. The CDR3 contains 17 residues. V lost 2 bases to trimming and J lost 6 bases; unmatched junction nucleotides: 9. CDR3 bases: TGTGCCACCAGTGATTCCACAGGACAGGGGGCTTCCGATACGCAGTATTTT. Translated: CATSDSTGQGASDTQYF.

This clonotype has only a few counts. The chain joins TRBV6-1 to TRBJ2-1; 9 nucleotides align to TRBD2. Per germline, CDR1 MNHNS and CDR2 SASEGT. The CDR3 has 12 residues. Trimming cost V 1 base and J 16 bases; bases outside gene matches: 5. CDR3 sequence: CASSEVPSGAFF. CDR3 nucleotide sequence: TGTGCCAGCAGTGAAGTTCCTAGCGGGGCCTTCTTC.

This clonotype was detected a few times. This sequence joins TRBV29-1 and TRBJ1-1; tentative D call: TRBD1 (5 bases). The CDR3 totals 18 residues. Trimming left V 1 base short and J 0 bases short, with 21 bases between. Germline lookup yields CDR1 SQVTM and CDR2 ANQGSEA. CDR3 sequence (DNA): TGCAGCGTTGAAGGGGGCCACCGGGCCCCACACTTGAACACTGAAGCTTTCTTT. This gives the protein CSVEGGHRAPHLNTEAFF.

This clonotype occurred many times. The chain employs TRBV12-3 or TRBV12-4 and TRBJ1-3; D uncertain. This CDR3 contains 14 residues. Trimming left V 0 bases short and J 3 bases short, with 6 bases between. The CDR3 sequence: CASSLAPSGNTIYF. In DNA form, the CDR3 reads TGTGCCAGCAGTTTAGCCCCCAGTGGAAACACCATATATTTT.

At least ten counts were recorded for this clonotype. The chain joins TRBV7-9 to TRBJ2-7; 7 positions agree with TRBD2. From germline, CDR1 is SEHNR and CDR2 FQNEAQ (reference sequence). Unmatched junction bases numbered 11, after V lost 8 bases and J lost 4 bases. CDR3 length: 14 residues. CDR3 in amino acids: CASGDRAGRYEQYF. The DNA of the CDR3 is TGTGCCAGCGGGGATCGAGCGGGAAGATACGAGCAGTACTTC. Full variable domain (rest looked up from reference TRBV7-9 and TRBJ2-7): DTGVSQNPRHKITKRGQNVTFRCDPISEHNRLYWYRQTLGQGPEFLTYFQNEAQLEKSRLLSDRFSAERPKGSFSTLEIQRTEQGDSAMYLCASGDRAGRYEQYFGPGTRLTVT.

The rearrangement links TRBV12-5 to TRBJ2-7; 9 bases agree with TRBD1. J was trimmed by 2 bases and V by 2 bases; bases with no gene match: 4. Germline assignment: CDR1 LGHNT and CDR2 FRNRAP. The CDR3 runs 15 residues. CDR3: CASGLRDRVTYEQYF. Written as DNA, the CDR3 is TGTGCTAGTGGTTTGCGGGACAGGGTAACCTACGAGCAGTACTTC.

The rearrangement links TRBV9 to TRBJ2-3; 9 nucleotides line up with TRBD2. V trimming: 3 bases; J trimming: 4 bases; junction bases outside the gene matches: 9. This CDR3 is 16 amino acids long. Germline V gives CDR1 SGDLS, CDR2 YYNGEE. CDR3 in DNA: TGTGCCAGCAGCGAACATAGCGGGGGTGGCCCAGATACGCAGTATTTT. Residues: CASSEHSGGGPDTQYF.

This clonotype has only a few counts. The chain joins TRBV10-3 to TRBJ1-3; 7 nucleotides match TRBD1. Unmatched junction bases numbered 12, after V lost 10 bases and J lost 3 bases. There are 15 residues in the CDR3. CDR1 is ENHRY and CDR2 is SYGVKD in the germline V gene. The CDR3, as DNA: TGTGCCAGCCGAACAGGGGAAGGGAGTGGAAACACCATATATTTT. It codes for CASRTGEGSGNTIYF.

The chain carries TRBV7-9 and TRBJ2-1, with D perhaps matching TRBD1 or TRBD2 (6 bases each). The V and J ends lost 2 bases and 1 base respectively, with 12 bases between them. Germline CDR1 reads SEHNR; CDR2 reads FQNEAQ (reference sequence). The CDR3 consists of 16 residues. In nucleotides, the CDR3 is TGTGCCAGCAGCTTAACGGGGGCCAGGTCCTACAATGAGCAGTTCTTC. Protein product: CASSLTGARSYNEQFF.

The CDR3 nucleotides read TGTGCCAGCCCATCAACCGGGCCCCCTCTTGAAAAACTGTTTTTT. Encoded protein: CASPSTGPPLEKLFF. This chain links TRBV18 with TRBJ1-4; D not resolved. The CDR3 has 15 residues. The germline V gene encodes CDR1 KGHSH and CDR2 LQKENI. V was pared by 8 bases and J by 7 bases, with 20 bases between.

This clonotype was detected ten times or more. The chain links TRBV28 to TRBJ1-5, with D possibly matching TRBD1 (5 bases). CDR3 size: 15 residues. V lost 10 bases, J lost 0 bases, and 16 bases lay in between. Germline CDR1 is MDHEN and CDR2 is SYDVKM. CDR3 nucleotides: TGTGCCACGACCGGGGGAACATATAGCAATCAGCCCCAGCATTTT. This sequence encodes CATTGGTYSNQPQHF.

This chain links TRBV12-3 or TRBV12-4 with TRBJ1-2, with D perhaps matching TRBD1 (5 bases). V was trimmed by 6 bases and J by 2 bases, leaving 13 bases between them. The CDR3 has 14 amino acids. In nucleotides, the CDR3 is TGTGCCAGCAGACCCTCGGGGGGGAACTATGGCTACACCTTC. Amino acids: CASRPSGGNYGYTF.

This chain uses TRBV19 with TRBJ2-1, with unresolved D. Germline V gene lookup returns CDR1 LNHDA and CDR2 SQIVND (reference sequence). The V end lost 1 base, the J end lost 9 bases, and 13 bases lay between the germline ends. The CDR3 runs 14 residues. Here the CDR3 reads CASSIGVQSSEQFF. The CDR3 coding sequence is TGTGCCAGTAGTATAGGGGTCCAAAGCAGTGAGCAGTTCTTC.

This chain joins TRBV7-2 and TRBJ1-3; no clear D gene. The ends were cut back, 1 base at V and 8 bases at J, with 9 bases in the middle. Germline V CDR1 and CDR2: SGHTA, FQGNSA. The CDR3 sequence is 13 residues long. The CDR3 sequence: CASSLGLWDTIYF. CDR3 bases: TGTGCCAGCAGCTTAGGTCTTTGGGACACCATATATTTT.

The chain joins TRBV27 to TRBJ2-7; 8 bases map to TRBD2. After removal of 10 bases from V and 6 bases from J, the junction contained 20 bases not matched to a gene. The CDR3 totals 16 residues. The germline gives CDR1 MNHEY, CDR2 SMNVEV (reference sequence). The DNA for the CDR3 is TGTGCCACCGGGTGGACCGGGGGGGGGGACGGTGGCGAGCAGTACTTC. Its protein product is CATGWTGGGDGGEQYF.

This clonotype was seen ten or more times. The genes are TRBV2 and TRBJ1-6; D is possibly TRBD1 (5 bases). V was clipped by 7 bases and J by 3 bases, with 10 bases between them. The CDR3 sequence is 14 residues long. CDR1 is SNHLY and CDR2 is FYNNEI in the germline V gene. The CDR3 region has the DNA TGTGCCAGCACGGGGGGACTCTATAATTCACCCCTCCACTTT. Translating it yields CASTGGLYNSPLHF.

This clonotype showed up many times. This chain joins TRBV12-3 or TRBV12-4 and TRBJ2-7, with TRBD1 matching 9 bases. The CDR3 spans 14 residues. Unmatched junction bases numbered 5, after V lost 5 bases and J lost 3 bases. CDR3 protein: CASSAGTGFYEQYF. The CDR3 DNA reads TGTGCCAGCAGTGCCGGGACAGGGTTCTACGAGCAGTACTTC.